This TCR beta chain is drawn from a study of blood T cell repertoires in COVID-19. Study details: The study drew acute and convalescent COVID-19 samples from the United States, Italy and Spain.

Libraries were prepared by immunoSEQ multiplex PCR; TCRdb keeps only in-frame clonotypes and omits some of them. The repertoire consists of some 150,000 clones, with over 75% occurring once and the leading ten covering 1.6%. Germline values: CDR1 SGHRS, CDR2 YFSETQ. Germline trimming cut 0 bases from V and 4 bases from J; bases unmatched to any gene: 8. The length of the CDR3 is 17 residues. Sequencing was done on a sample of peripheral blood. V and J are TRBV5-1 and TRBJ2-3; TRBD2 matches at 10 bases. The sequence derives from a human donor in a cohort sampled during active COVID-19. The CDR3 bases are TGCGCCAGCAGCTTGGCTGGGCTAGCGGGAGTTCCAGATACGCAGTATTTT. It yields the protein CASSLAGLAGVPDTQYF.